This T cell receptor beta chain stems from a study of control samples from healthy donors and cancer patients. TCRdb's copy holds only in-frame clones and misses some; the assay was immunoSEQ multiplex PCR. The table includes around 130,000 clones, 89% detected once. This CDR3 has 14 amino acids. V shed 1 base and J shed 2 bases, with 8 bases lying between them. Per germline, CDR1 SGHTA and CDR2 FQGNSA. The V call is TRBV7-2, the J call TRBJ1-1; D gene unclear. This TCR was sampled from a man aged 45-65 years with head and neck cancer. Sample: PBMCs. The CDR3 region is CASSLDLSNTEAFF. The CDR3 bases are TGTGCCAGCAGCTTAGACTTAAGTAACACTGAAGCTTTCTTT.